This T cell receptor beta chain was obtained from a study of cytomegalovirus exposure and HLA in healthy donors. With 60 Vbeta and 13 Jbeta primers, the PCR was carried out. Profiled with immunoSEQ multiplex PCR; TCRdb holds only in-frame clones, not every one. The data contain 150,000 or so clones, 8.5% to 10% of them singletons. V was pared by 6 bases and J by 1 base, with 5 bases of the junction left unmatched. The germline gives CDR1 SGHRS, CDR2 YFSETQ. The CDR3 contains 14 residues. The sequence derives from a middle-aged man in good health and CMV-seronegative. Sequenced: PBMCs. The V and J genes are TRBV5-1 and TRBJ2-3; 7 bases fit TRBD2. CDR3 in DNA: TGCGCCAGCATAAGCGGGGACCGCACAGATACGCAGTATTTT. This encodes CASISGDRTDTQYF.